This T cell receptor (beta chain) was sequenced in a study of blood T cell repertoires in COVID-19. About the study: Sources were T cells, B-cell-depleted T cells, or PBMCs; the material itself was cDNA or gDNA.

In the authors' workflow: Amplification with reference gene primers provided the estimates of nucleated cell counts. Using immunoSEQ multiplex PCR, the repertoire was profiled, and TCRdb retains in-frame clones only, with some absent. V and J calls and clone size are copied from that table; D and trimming were computed from the DNA. The sample includes approximately 9,500 clones, 89% of them seen just once. Sequencing was done on a sample of peripheral blood. The receptor was isolated from a human donor in a cohort sampled during active COVID-19.

In DNA form, the CDR3 reads TGCGCCAGCAGCTTGGGGGGCGGTTTGGTTGGCTACACCTTC. This encodes CASSLGGGLVGYTF. The chain joins TRBV5-1 to TRBJ1-2, with a weak D call TRBD1 (5 bases). CDR1 is SGHRS, CDR2 YFSETQ, per germline. The V gene lost 0 bases and the J gene lost 7 bases, with 13 bases spanning the gap. The CDR3 runs 14 residues.